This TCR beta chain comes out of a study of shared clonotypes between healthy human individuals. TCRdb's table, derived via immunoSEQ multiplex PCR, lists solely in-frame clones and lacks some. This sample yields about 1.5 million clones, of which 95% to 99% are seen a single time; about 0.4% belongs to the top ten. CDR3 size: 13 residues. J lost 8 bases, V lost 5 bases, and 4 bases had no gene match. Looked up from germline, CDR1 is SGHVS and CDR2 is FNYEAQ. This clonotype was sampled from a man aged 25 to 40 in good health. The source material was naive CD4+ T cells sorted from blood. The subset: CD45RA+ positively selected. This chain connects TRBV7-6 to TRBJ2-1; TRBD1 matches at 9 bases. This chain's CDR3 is CASSRGQGDEQFF. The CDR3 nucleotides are TGTGCCAGCAGCCGGGGACAGGGCGATGAGCAGTTCTTC. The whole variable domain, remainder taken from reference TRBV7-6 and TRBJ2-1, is GAGVSQSPRYKVTKRGQDVALRCDPISGHVSLYWYRQALGQGPEFLTYFNYEAQQDKSGLPNDRFSAERPEGSISTLTIQRTEQRDSAMYRCASSRGQGDEQFFGPGTRLTVL.